This TCR beta chain was profiled in a study of shared clonotypes between healthy human individuals. Study-wide background: Serving as donors were a couple of women and three men, whose ages spanned 18 to 49. CD4 naive and CD4 memory each took three plates per donor, while CD8 naive took two and CD8 memory one.

This CDR3 is 14 amino acids long. V was trimmed by 0 bases and J by 5 bases, leaving 11 bases between them. The germline CDR1 and CDR2 sequences are SGHRS and YFSETQ. Overall study results and limits: The naive CD4 repertoires of a handful of donors were compared, and around 5.1% of clonotypes were shared. The rarefaction results pointed to incomplete sorted-subset sequencing despite large depth.

The table came from immunoSEQ multiplex PCR; TCRdb's copy has only in-frame clones and leaves some out. The data hold about 770,000 clones, with roughly 72% observed a single time. On this clone itself: The antigen is unknown.

The chain employs TRBV5-1 and TRBJ2-5; TRBD1 is a possible D gene (6 bases). The sequencing input was memory CD4+ T cells sorted from blood. Noted subset: CD45RA-negative fraction. The sequence derives from a woman aged 30 to 39 in good health. CDR3 loop: CASSLAGDGETQYF. For the CDR3, the DNA is TGCGCCAGCAGCTTGGCAGGGGACGGTGAGACCCAGTACTTC.